One T cell receptor beta chain is described in this entry. CDR3 length equals 17 residues. J was trimmed by 5 bases and V by 4 bases; bases with no gene match: 13. The germline gives CDR1 SGDLS, CDR2 YYNGEE. PCR employed 60 Vbeta and 13 Jbeta primers. Generated by immunoSEQ multiplex PCR, the TCRdb table keeps only in-frame clones and is missing some. The sample lists 110,000 or so clones; more than 60% were seen once. These data belong to a study of cytomegalovirus exposure and HLA in healthy donors. The specimen sequenced was PBMCs. The receptor comes from a male donor in good health and CMV-seronegative. The rearrangement links TRBV9 to TRBJ2-2; 8 bases agree with TRBD2. CDR3 region: CASSLSPDGTRTGELFF. The CDR3 nucleotides are TGTGCCAGCAGCCTCTCACCTGACGGGACTAGGACCGGGGAGCTGTTTTTT.